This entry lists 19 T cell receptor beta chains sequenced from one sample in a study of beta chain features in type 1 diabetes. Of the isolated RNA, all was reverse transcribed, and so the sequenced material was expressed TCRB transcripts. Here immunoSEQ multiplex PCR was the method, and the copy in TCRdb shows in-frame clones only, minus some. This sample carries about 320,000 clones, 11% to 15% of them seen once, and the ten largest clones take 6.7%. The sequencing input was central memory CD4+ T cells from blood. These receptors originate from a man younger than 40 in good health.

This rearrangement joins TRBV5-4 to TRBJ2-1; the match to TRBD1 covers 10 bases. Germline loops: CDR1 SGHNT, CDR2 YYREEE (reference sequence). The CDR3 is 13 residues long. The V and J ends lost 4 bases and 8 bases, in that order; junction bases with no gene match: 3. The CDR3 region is CASSQTGGDEQFF. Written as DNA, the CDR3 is TGTGCCAGCAGCCAGACAGGGGGCGATGAGCAGTTCTTC.

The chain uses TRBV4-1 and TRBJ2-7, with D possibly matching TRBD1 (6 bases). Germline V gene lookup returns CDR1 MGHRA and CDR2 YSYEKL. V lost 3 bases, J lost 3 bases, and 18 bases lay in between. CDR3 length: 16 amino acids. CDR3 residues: CASSHDLDGQIYEQYF. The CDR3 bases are TGCGCCAGCAGCCACGACCTAGACGGACAGATCTACGAGCAGTACTTC.

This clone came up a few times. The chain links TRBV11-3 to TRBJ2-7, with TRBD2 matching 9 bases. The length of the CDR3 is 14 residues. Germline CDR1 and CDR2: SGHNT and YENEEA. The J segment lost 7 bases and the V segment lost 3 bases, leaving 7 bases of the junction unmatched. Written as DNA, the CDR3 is TGTGCCAGCAGCTTTGGCGGGGGGGCTGTTGAGCAGTACTTC. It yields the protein CASSFGGGAVEQYF.

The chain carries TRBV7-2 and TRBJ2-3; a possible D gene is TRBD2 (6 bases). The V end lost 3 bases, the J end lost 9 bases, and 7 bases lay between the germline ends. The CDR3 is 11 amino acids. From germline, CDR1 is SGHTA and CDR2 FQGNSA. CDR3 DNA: TGTGCCAGCAGCTTGGGACTCACGCAGTATTTT. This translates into CASSLGLTQYF.

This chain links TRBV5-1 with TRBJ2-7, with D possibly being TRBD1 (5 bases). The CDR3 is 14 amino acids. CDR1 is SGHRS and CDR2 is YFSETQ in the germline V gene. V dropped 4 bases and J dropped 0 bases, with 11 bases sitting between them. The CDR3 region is CASSQGSSSYEQYF. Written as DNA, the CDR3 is TGCGCCAGCAGCCAGGGTAGTAGCTCCTACGAGCAGTACTTC.

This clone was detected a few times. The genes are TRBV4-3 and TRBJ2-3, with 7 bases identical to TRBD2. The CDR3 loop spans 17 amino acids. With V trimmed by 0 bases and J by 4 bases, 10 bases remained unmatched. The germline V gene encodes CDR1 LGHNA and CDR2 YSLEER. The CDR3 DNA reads TGCGCCAGCAGCCAAGATCTGCGCACGGGACTACCAGATACGCAGTATTTT. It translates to CASSQDLRTGLPDTQYF.

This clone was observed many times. The CDR3 nucleotides read TGTGCCAGCTCACCGGGATTTAGCGGAAGCACAGATACGCAGTATTTT. Encoded protein: CASSPGFSGSTDTQYF. The chain is built from TRBV18 and TRBJ2-3; maybe TRBD2 (6 bases). CDR3 length: 16 amino acids. Germline CDR1 and CDR2: KGHSH and LQKENI. Trimming took off 3 bases at V and 0 bases at J, with 13 bases between the two ends.

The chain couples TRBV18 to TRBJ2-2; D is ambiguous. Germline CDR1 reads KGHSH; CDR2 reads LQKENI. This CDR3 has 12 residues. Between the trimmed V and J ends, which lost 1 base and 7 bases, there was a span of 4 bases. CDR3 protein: CASSPLIGELFF. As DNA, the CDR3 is TGTGCCAGCTCACCACTGATCGGGGAGCTGTTTTTT.

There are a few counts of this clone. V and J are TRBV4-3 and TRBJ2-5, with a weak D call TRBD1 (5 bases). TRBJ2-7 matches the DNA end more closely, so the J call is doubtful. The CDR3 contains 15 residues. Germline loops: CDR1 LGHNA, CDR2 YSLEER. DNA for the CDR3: TGCGCCAGCAGCCAAGATCTCCAGGGCTCCTACGAGCAGTACTTC. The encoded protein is CASSQDLQGSYEQYF.

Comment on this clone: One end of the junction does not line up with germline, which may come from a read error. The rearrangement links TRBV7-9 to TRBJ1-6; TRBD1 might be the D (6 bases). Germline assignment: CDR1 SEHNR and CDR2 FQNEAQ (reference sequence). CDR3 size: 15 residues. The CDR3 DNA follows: TGCGCCAGCAGCCTATATCTACAGGGAGATTCACCCCTCCACTTT. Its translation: CASSLYLQGDSPLHF.

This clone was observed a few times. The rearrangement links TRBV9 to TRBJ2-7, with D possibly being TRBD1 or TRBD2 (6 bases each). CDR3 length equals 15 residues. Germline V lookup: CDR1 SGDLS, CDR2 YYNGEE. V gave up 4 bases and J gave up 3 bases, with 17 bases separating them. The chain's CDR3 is CASSSSGAVGYEQYF. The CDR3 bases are TGTGCCAGCAGCTCATCGGGGGCAGTAGGCTACGAGCAGTACTTC.

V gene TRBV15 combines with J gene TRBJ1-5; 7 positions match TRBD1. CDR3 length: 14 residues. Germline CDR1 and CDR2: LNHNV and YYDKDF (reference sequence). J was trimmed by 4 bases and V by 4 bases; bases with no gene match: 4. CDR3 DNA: TGTGCCACCAGCAAGACAGGGTCGAATCAGCCCCAGCATTTT. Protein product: CATSKTGSNQPQHF.

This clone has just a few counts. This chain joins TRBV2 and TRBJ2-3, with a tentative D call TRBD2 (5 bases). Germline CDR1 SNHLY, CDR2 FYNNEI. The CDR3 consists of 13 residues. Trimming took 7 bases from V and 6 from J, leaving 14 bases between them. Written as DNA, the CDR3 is TGTGCCAGCAATACCGGGTTAGCGGATACGCAGTATTTT. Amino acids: CASNTGLADTQYF. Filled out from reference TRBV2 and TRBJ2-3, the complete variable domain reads EPEVTQTPSHQVTQMGQEVILRCVPISNHLYFYWYRQILGQKVEFLVSFYNNEISEKSEIFDDQFSVERPDGSNFTLKIRSTKLEDSAMYFCASNTGLADTQYFGPGTRLTVL.

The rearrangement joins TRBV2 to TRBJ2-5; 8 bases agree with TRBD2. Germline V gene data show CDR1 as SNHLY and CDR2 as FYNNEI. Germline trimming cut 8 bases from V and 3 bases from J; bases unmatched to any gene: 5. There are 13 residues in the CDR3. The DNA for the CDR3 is TGTGCCAGCCGGGGGGGCGTGAAAGAGACCCAGTACTTC. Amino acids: CASRGGVKETQYF.

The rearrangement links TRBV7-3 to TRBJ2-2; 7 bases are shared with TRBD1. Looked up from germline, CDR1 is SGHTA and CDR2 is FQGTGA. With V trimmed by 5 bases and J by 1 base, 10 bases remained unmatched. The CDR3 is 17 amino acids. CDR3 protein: CASSPTRDSRNTGELFF. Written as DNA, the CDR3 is TGTGCCAGCAGCCCCACAAGGGACAGTCGGAACACCGGGGAGCTGTTTTTT.

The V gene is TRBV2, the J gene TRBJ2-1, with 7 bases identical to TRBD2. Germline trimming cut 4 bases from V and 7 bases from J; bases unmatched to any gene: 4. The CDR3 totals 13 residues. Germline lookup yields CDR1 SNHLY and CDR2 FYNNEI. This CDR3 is CASSGDYINEQFF. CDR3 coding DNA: TGTGCCAGCAGTGGGGACTATATTAATGAGCAGTTCTTC. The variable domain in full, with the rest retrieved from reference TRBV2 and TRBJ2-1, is EPEVTQTPSHQVTQMGQEVILRCVPISNHLYFYWYRQILGQKVEFLVSFYNNEISEKSEIFDDQFSVERPDGSNFTLKIRSTKLEDSAMYFCASSGDYINEQFFGPGTRLTVL.

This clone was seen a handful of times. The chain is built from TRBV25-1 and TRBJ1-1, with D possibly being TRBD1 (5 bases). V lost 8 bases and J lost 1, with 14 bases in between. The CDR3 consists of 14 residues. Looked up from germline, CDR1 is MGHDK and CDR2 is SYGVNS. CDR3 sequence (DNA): TGTGCCAGCGTCGGAGTGGGGACGAACACTGAAGCTTTCTTT. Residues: CASVGVGTNTEAFF.

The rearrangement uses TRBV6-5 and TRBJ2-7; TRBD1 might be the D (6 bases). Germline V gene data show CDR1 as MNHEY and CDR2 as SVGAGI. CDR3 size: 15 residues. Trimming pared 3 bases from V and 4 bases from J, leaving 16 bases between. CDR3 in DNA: TGTGCCAGCAGTTATCGCAAACCGGACAGTTACGAGCAGTACTTC. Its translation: CASSYRKPDSYEQYF.

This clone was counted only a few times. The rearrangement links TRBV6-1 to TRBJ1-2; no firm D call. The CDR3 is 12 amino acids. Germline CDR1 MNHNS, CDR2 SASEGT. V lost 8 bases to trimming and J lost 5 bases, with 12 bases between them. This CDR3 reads CASEVGKYGYTF. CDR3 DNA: TGTGCCAGCGAGGTAGGGAAGTATGGCTACACCTTC.